These 9 T cell receptor beta chains were sequenced from one sample in a study of T cells in women clearing cervical HPV infection. Data came from immunoSEQ multiplex PCR; TCRdb stores just in-frame clones and leaves some out. The clone table shows 25,000 to 30,000 clones, with the ten largest holding around a sixth. The sequencing sample was made of blood buffy coat. The receptors were sampled from a woman between 18 and 70 years old with a cervical HPV16 infection that either progressed to CIN3+ or cleared (not recorded which).

Comment on this clone: The junction departs from the called germline gene at one end, perhaps through a read error. The part of the CDR3 DNA that was read is TGCGCCAGCAGCCATTTTCTAGCGGGGGGGACGACAGATACG. Its translation: CASSHFLAGGTTDT. The whole CDR3 sequence reads CASSHFLAGGTTDTQYF. The rearrangement uses TRBV4-2 and TRBJ2-3; TRBD2 matches 12 bases. The read terminates 3 residues before the CDR3 end, so the remaining end is supplied by the germline J gene. Germline loops: CDR1 LGHNA, CDR2 YNFKEQ. This CDR3 contains 17 residues.

A remark on this clone: The read ends 3 residues early relative to the CDR3; the germline J gene fills the gap. The chain combines TRBV7-8 with TRBJ2-3, with D unresolved. This CDR3 spans 12 amino acids. In germline, CDR1 is SGHVS, CDR2 FQNEAQ. V was shortened by 5 bases and J by 2 bases, with 5 bases between the two germline ends. CDR3 region: CASSTNTDTQYF. CDR3 DNA, as far as it was read: TGTGCCAGCAGCACAAACACAGATACG.

In regard to this clone: The read ends 3 residues shy of where the CDR3 ends; the end is completed using the germline J gene. The chain has TRBV5-1 and TRBJ1-2; TRBD1 matches at 7 bases. The J segment lost 0 bases and the V segment lost 4 bases, leaving 6 bases of the junction unmatched. Looked up from germline, CDR1 is SGHRS and CDR2 is YFSETQ. There are 15 residues in the CDR3. The covered CDR3 bases are TGCGCCAGCAGCCGGGGGGGACAGACTAACTATGGC. Amino acid sequence: CASSRGGQTNYG. The CDR3 in its entirety is CASSRGGQTNYGYTF.

In the case of this clone: The read halts 3 residues ahead of the CDR3 end, with the missing end drawn from the germline J gene. The gene calls are TRBV6-2 or TRBV6-3 and TRBJ1-2, with no clear D. The CDR3 spans 13 residues. V lost 2 bases, J lost 0 bases, and 4 bases lay in between. From germline, CDR1 is MNHEY and CDR2 SVGEGT. The DNA read from the CDR3 is TGTGCCAGCAGTTACAGGGCTAACTATGGC. It encodes CASSYRANYG. Given in full, the CDR3 is CASSYRANYGYTF.

As for this clone: At one boundary the junction diverges from the germline segment, which might be a read error. From the germline J gene comes the end of the CDR3, since the read stops 3 residues before it. This same CDR3 is encoded by further DNA sequences in the sample. The J gene is TRBJ1-2, the V gene TRBV20-1, with no clear D. The CDR3 consists of 13 residues. Germline V gene lookup returns CDR1 DFQATT and CDR2 SNEGSKA (reference sequence). Partial CDR3 DNA: TGCAGTGCTAGAAACGGTGCAAACTATGGT. Its protein product is CSARNGANYG. The entire CDR3 sequence reads CSARNGANYGYTF.

Turning to this clone: The CDR3 is cut off 3 residues early in the read; its end comes from the germline J gene. The gene calls are TRBV18 and TRBJ1-2; D call uncertain. This CDR3 is 13 amino acids long. CDR1 is KGHSH, CDR2 LQKENI, per germline. Incomplete CDR3 DNA: TGTGCCAGCTCACCACCGGTTGCGGATACC. Translated, it gives CASSPPVADT. The entire CDR3 sequence reads CASSPPVADTYTF.

On this clone: Read data end 3 residues before the CDR3 end; the end is taken from the germline J gene. The V call is TRBV10-3, the J call TRBJ1-2; the D is unclear. Germline-derived CDR1 and CDR2 are ENHRY and SYGVKD. The CDR3 is 11 amino acids. The CDR3 is CAISASYDYTF. Incomplete CDR3 DNA: TGTGCCATCAGTGCCTCCTACGAC.

A note on this clone: With the read ending 3 residues before the CDR3 end, the germline J gene is used to fill in that end. V is TRBV6-2 or TRBV6-3 and J is TRBJ1-1; D not certain. The CDR3 length is 12 residues. V lost 6 bases, J lost 5 bases, and 10 bases lay in between. The germline CDR1 and CDR2 sequences are MNHEY and SVGEGT. The CDR3 DNA, read in part, is TGTGCCAGCAGGGACTCGAGGACTGAA. It yields the protein CASRDSRTE. The CDR3 in full is CASRDSRTEAFF.

With regard to this clone: The read ends 3 residues shy of where the CDR3 ends; the end is completed using the germline J gene. The rearrangement joins TRBV4-2 to TRBJ2-3, with 13 bases fitting TRBD2. Germline-derived CDR1 and CDR2 are LGHNA and YNFKEQ. V gave up 4 bases and J gave up 3 bases; unmatched junction bases: 4. The CDR3 has 16 amino acids. CDR3 DNA, as far as it was read: TGTGCCAGCAGCCCCACTAGCGGGAGGGGTACAGATACG. Translation: CASSPTSGRGTDT. The complete CDR3 reads CASSPTSGRGTDTQYF.